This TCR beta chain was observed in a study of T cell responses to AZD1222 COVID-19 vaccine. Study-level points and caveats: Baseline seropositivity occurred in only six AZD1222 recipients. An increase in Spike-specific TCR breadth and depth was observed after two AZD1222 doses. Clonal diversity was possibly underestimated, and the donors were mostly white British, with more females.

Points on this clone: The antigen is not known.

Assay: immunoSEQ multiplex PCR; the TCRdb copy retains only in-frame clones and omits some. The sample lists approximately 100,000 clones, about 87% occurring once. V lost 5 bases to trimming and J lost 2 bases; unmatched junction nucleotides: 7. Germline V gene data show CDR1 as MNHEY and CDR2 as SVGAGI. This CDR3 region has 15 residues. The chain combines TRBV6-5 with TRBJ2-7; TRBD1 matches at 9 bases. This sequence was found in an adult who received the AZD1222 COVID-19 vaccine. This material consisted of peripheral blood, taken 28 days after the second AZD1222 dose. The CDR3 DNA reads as TGTGCCAGCAGTATCGGGACAGGGTTCCCCTACGAGCAGTACTTC. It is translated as CASSIGTGFPYEQYF.